These 19 T cell receptor beta chains originate from one sample sequenced in a study of cytomegalovirus exposure and HLA in healthy donors. The PCR used 60 Vbeta and 13 Jbeta primers. Libraries were prepared by immunoSEQ multiplex PCR; TCRdb keeps only in-frame clonotypes and omits some of them. The sample records 150,000 to 200,000 clones, about 80% being singletons. What was sequenced was PBMCs. These receptors were obtained from a man aged 18-30 years in good health and CMV-seronegative.

The chain joins TRBV6-5 to TRBJ1-2; possible D gene TRBD1, 6 bases. This CDR3 is built from 15 residues. Trimming removed 0 bases from V and 2 bases from J, with 10 bases in between. Germline V CDR1 and CDR2: MNHEY, SVGAGI. The CDR3 here is CASSYSLTGNYGYTF. The CDR3 DNA reads as TGTGCCAGCAGTTACTCTCTAACAGGGAACTATGGCTACACCTTC.

Only a few counts were recorded for this clone. The chain has TRBV10-2 and TRBJ2-1, with 9 bases that match TRBD2. This CDR3 is built from 17 residues. CDR1 and CDR2 from the germline V gene are WSHSY and SAAADI. Trimming cost V 4 bases and J 8 bases; bases outside gene matches: 15. CDR3 bases: TGCGCCAGCAGTGGGCGGGAGGGCCATGTGTCTGGTTATGAGCAGTTCTTC. Translation gives CASSGREGHVSGYEQFF.

The genes are TRBV6-6 and TRBJ2-7; 8 bases align to TRBD1. CDR3 length: 12 amino acids. V gave up 6 bases and J gave up 4 bases; unmatched junction bases: 2. In germline, CDR1 is MNHNY, CDR2 SVGAGI (reference sequence). For the CDR3, the DNA is TGTGCCAGCAGCCGGGACAGGTACGAGCAGTACTTC. It yields the protein CASSRDRYEQYF.

The V call is TRBV11-2, the J call TRBJ1-6; D gene ambiguous. V lost 6 bases to trimming and J lost 1 base, with 10 bases between them. CDR1 SGHAT and CDR2 FQNNGV come from the germline V gene. The CDR3 consists of 15 residues. CDR3 sequence (DNA): TGTGCCAGCAGTTTAATTCGGTCCTATAATTCACCCCTCCACTTT. Amino acid sequence: CASSLIRSYNSPLHF.

The chain is built from TRBV5-1 and TRBJ1-2; 10 bases fit TRBD1. Germline CDR1 reads SGHRS; CDR2 reads YFSETQ. The CDR3 spans 15 residues. The V and J ends lost 3 bases and 4 bases, in that order; junction bases with no gene match: 6. CDR3 in DNA: TGCGCCAGCAGCTCCCGGGACAGGGGAGGCTATGGCTACACCTTC. Residues: CASSSRDRGGYGYTF.

The chain has TRBV9 and TRBJ2-3; 8 nucleotides line up with TRBD2. This CDR3 region has 16 residues. V lost 0 bases, J lost 3 bases, and 6 bases stayed unmatched. CDR1 and CDR2 (germline): SGDLS, YYNGEE. In nucleotides, the CDR3 is TGTGCCAGCAGCGTAGGGGCGGGAGGTAGGACAGATACGCAGTATTTT. It translates to CASSVGAGGRTDTQYF.

V usage is TRBV6-5 and J usage is TRBJ2-1, with 7 bases aligning to TRBD1. Germline V gene lookup returns CDR1 MNHEY and CDR2 SVGAGI. This CDR3 region has 15 residues. V lost 7 bases, J lost 0 bases, and 6 bases stayed unmatched. DNA for the CDR3: TGTGCCAGCATGCCCCGGGACAGCTCCTACAATGAGCAGTTCTTC. This gives the protein CASMPRDSSYNEQFF.

The rearrangement uses TRBV30 and TRBJ1-5; D is possibly TRBD1 (5 bases). Trimming removed 4 bases at V and 3 bases at J, with 16 bases between. CDR3 length: 15 amino acids. Germline CDR1 reads GTSNPN; CDR2 reads SVGIG (reference sequence). CDR3 region: CAWNIKGRDNQPQHF. The CDR3 DNA reads TGTGCCTGGAATATCAAGGGCAGGGACAATCAGCCCCAGCATTTT.

This CDR3 reads CASSEMTGGIWNTEAFF. CDR3 DNA: TGTGCCAGCAGCGAGATGACAGGGGGAATTTGGAACACTGAAGCTTTCTTT. The V gene is TRBV7-9, the J gene TRBJ1-1; TRBD1 aligns across 9 bases. This CDR3 is built from 17 residues. J lost 1 base, V lost 5 bases, and 11 bases had no gene match. Looked up from germline, CDR1 is SEHNR and CDR2 is FQNEAQ (reference sequence). Variable domain in full (rest from reference TRBV7-9 and TRBJ1-1): DTGVSQNPRHKITKRGQNVTFRCDPISEHNRLYWYRQTLGQGPEFLTYFQNEAQLEKSRLLSDRFSAERPKGSFSTLEIQRTEQGDSAMYLCASSEMTGGIWNTEAFFGQGTRLTVV.

The V gene is TRBV28, the J gene TRBJ2-3; 8 bases line up with TRBD2. V lost 5 bases and J lost 2; bases outside the gene matches: 6. The CDR3 contains 15 residues. Per the germline V gene, CDR1 is MDHEN and CDR2 is SYDVKM. The CDR3 sequence is CASSLTAGVTDTQYF. The DNA for the CDR3 is TGTGCCAGCAGTCTGACAGCGGGAGTCACAGATACGCAGTATTTT.

The rearrangement uses TRBV18 and TRBJ1-1, with 11 bases lining up with TRBD1. CDR3 length: 16 residues. Germline V CDR1 and CDR2: KGHSH, LQKENI. Germline trimming cut 4 bases from V and 4 bases from J; bases unmatched to any gene: 8. This CDR3 reads CASSRDRDRGGTEAFF. The CDR3 nucleotides are TGTGCCAGCTCACGGGACCGGGACAGGGGGGGCACTGAAGCTTTCTTT.

This chain uses TRBV11-3 with TRBJ2-7; D unresolved. Trimming took 1 base from V and 1 from J, leaving 5 bases between them. The V gene's germline CDR1 is SGHNT and CDR2 YENEEA. CDR3 size: 13 residues. In DNA, the CDR3 is TGTGCCAGCAGCTTAGCCGGTTCCTACGAGCAGTACTTC. Protein sequence: CASSLAGSYEQYF.

Of note for this clone: The junction departs from germline at one end; a sequencing error may be responsible. This chain uses TRBV28 with TRBJ2-1; possibly TRBD1 for D (6 bases). The CDR3 spans 15 residues. Looked up from germline, CDR1 is MDHEN and CDR2 is SYDVKM. CDR3 loop: CTSSFPYEGVDEQFF. As DNA, the CDR3 is TGTACCAGCAGTTTCCCTTACGAGGGGGTCGATGAGCAGTTCTTC.

The chain uses TRBV2 and TRBJ2-2; 8 nucleotides align to TRBD1. The CDR3 has 16 amino acids. The V gene end was trimmed by 4 bases and the J gene end by 4 bases; junction bases not matched to a gene: 8. Per germline, CDR1 SNHLY and CDR2 FYNNEI. CDR3 nucleotides: TGTGCCAGCAGTGTCCAGGGGGCGAAGAGCACCGGGGAGCTGTTTTTT. Protein: CASSVQGAKSTGELFF.

The chain is built from TRBV6-5 and TRBJ2-7; D possibly corresponds to TRBD2 (5 bases). Germline loops: CDR1 MNHEY, CDR2 SVGAGI. The CDR3 consists of 16 residues. Trimming took off 0 bases at V and 0 bases at J, with 12 bases between the two ends. As DNA, the CDR3 is TGTGCCAGCAGTTACTCGAGACTAACATCCTCCTACGAGCAGTACTTC. Translation gives CASSYSRLTSSYEQYF.

The V gene is TRBV5-5, the J gene TRBJ1-2; 8 nucleotides match TRBD1. Per the germline V gene, CDR1 is SGHKS and CDR2 is YYEKEE (reference sequence). This CDR3 has 13 amino acids. Losses at the gene ends were 1 base for V and 7 bases for J; bases not matched to a gene: 3. CDR3 coding DNA: TGTGCCAGCAGCTTGCAGGGGGCGGGTGGCTACACCTTC. It encodes CASSLQGAGGYTF.

This chain links TRBV21-1 with TRBJ2-1; TRBD1 is the table's D call and was not checked against the DNA. TRBV21-1 is designated a pseudogene. CDR3 length: 15 amino acids. The CDR3 DNA follows: TGTGCCAGCAGCAAAACGGGACAGAGATGTGATGAGCAGTTCTTC. Protein sequence: CASSKTGQRCDEQFF.

V is TRBV30 and J is TRBJ1-5; maybe TRBD1 (6 bases). Between the trimmed V and J ends, which lost 2 bases and 6 bases, there was a span of 11 bases. Per the germline V gene, CDR1 is GTSNPN and CDR2 is SVGIG (reference sequence). The CDR3 sequence is 13 residues long. This CDR3 reads CAWSTGGGQPQHF. The CDR3, as DNA: TGTGCCTGGAGTACGGGGGGCGGTCAGCCCCAGCATTTT.

The chain joins TRBV4-3 to TRBJ2-7, with 10 bases lining up with TRBD2. J was trimmed by 3 bases and V by 1 base; bases with no gene match: 0. The CDR3 runs 14 residues. The V gene's germline CDR1 is LGHNA and CDR2 YSLEER. CDR3 sequence: CASSQGTSGYEQYF. The CDR3 DNA reads as TGCGCCAGCAGCCAAGGGACTAGCGGCTACGAGCAGTACTTC.